This is a list of T cell receptor beta chains from one sample in a study of blood T cells in healthy people across ages. TCRdb re-called the 5' RACE reads through MiXCR, storing one row per CDR3 protein. Of 790,000 or so distinct CDR3 sequences detected, 46% appear once; the ten largest clones hold around 18%. Material: blood. All receptors derive from a man older than 75 in good health. The CDR3 runs from the conserved cysteine through the conserved F or W. The D gene is left open where the match is weak. Part of the rows lack a size; the others show once, few, many or a class for expanded clones.

>-|TRBJ2-7|-|TRBV13
CASSSSGRGIYEQYF
TGTGCCAGCAGCTCATCGGGAAGGGGGATCTACGAGCAGTACTTC
>TRBD1|TRBJ2-3|-|TRBV29-1
CSVGVGTGGYTQYF
TGCAGCGTTGGAGTGGGGACAGGGGGGTATACGCAGTATTTT
>-|TRBJ2-1|few|TRBV4-2
CASSQDGAVEQFF
TGTGCCAGCAGCCAAGATGGGGCGGTTGAGCAGTTCTTC
>-|TRBJ1-5|-|TRBV30
CAWSVPGNGQPQHF
TGTGCCTGGAGTGTACCAGGAAATGGTCAGCCCCAGCATTTT
>-|TRBJ2-5|-|TRBV27
CASSSDTKETQYF
TGTGCCAGCAGTTCGGACACTAAAGAGACCCAGTACTTC
>-|TRBJ2-1|-|TRBV28
CASSSATGTGYEQFF
TGTGCCAGCAGTTCGGCGACAGGAACCGGGTATGAGCAGTTCTTC
>-|TRBJ2-7|few|TRBV3-1
CASSHPRSYEQYF
TGTGCCAGCAGCCATCCTAGATCCTACGAGCAGTACTTC
>-|TRBJ2-7|few|TRBV7-9
CASSLTQESYEQYF
TGTGCCAGCAGCTTAACTCAGGAGTCCTACGAGCAGTACTTC
>TRBD1|TRBJ2-7|-|TRBV24-1
CATTFDRGQYNEQYF
TGTGCCACCACCTTTGACAGGGGGCAGTACAATGAGCAGTACTTC
>-|TRBJ2-5|-|TRBV7-2
CASSLEGLKTQYF
TGTGCCAGCAGCTTAGAAGGGTTAAAGACCCAGTACTTC
>-|TRBJ2-7|-|TRBV28
CASSLTRLGYEQYF
TGTGCCAGCAGTTTAACCCGTCTTGGCTACGAGCAGTACTTC
>-|TRBJ1-2|-|TRBV14
CASSRAGYRYGYTF
TGTGCCAGCAGCCGAGCAGGGTATAGGTATGGCTACACCTTC
>-|TRBJ2-3|-|TRBV28
CASSLMAVDTQYF
TGTGCCAGCAGTTTAATGGCGGTAGATACGCAGTATTTT
>-|TRBJ2-5|few|TRBV29-1
CSVELLSSGRKETQYF
TGCAGCGTTGAGCTACTCTCTTCGGGTCGAAAAGAGACCCAGTACTTC
>TRBD2|TRBJ2-7|-|TRBV9
CASSRPGGGVNYEQYF
TGTGCCAGCAGCCGCCCGGGGGGGGGAGTAAACTACGAGCAGTACTTC
>TRBD2|TRBJ2-7|-|TRBV20-1
CSARDLRGGLYEQYF
TGCAGTGCTAGAGATCTACGGGGGGGCCTTTACGAGCAGTACTTC
>-|TRBJ2-1|few|TRBV3-1
CASSQESPYNEQFF
TGTGCCAGCAGCCAAGAAAGTCCTTACAATGAGCAGTTCTTC